A selection of T cell receptor beta chains follows, all from one sample in a study of human thymus T cells. Libraries were prepared by immunoSEQ multiplex PCR; TCRdb keeps only in-frame clonotypes and omits some of them. This table has 40,000 to 45,000 clones, around 94% appearing once. The specimen was blood. Every receptor here comes from a boy younger than two with a congenital heart defect but otherwise immunologically healthy. CDR3s include the opening cysteine and the closing phenylalanine or tryptophan. The D gene is left open where the match is weak. Size is omitted from some rows. Given values are once, few, many or a class for expanded clones.

D gene,V gene,CDR3 length,clone size,J gene,CDR3 protein,CDR3 DNA
.,TRBV28,14,.,TRBJ2-2,CASSFRSNTGELFF,TGTGCCAGCAGTTTTCGAAGTAACACCGGGGAGCTGTTTTTT
.,TRBV10-1,13,.,TRBJ1-2,CASSESTDYGYTF,TGCGCCAGCAGTGAGTCGACAGATTATGGCTACACCTTC
TRBD2,TRBV6-1,15,.,TRBJ2-2,CATGTSGLSTGELFF,TGTGCCACCGGGACTAGCGGACTCTCCACCGGGGAGCTGTTTTTT
TRBD1,TRBV10-1,13,.,TRBJ1-5,CARGQGSNQPQHF,TGCGCCCGGGGACAGGGAAGCAATCAGCCCCAGCATTTT
TRBD2,TRBV5-5,13,.,TRBJ2-5,CASSPGGSETQYF,TGTGCCAGCAGCCCGGGGGGTTCAGAGACCCAGTACTTC
TRBD1,TRBV27,12,.,TRBJ1-2,CASSQGAYGYTF,TGTGCCAGCAGTCAGGGGGCCTATGGCTACACCTTC
TRBD2,TRBV5-6,11,.,TRBJ2-1,CAISSGGEQFF,TGTGCCATTAGCAGCGGGGGTGAGCAGTTCTTC
TRBD2,TRBV7-9,16,.,TRBJ2-7,CASSLGGGPASYEQYF,TGTGCCAGCAGCTTAGGGGGGGGACCTGCCTCCTACGAGCAGTACTTC
.,TRBV5-1,16,.,TRBJ2-4,CASSLTSSLAKNIQYF,TGCGCCAGCAGCCTTACTAGCTCCCTAGCCAAAAACATTCAGTACTTC
.,TRBV10-3,12,.,TRBJ2-5,CAIRGGEETQYF,TGTGCCATCAGAGGCGGGGAAGAGACCCAGTACTTC
.,TRBV7-3,15,.,TRBJ2-3,CASSLISGAGDTQYF,TGTGCCAGCAGCTTAATTAGCGGAGCAGGGGATACGCAGTATTTT
TRBD1,TRBV2,12,.,TRBJ1-2,CASSGQGYGYTF,TGTGCCAGCAGTGGACAGGGTTATGGCTACACCTTC
.,TRBV18,13,.,TRBJ2-5,CASSPGLQETQYF,TGTGCCAGCTCACCCGGACTCCAAGAGACCCAGTACTTC
TRBD2,TRBV2,13,.,TRBJ2-1,CAARTSSYNEQFF,TGTGCCGCGCGGACTAGCTCCTACAATGAGCAGTTCTTC
TRBD2,TRBV10-3,14,.,TRBJ2-7,CAISPSGTLYEQYF,TGTGCCATCAGTCCTAGCGGGACCCTATACGAGCAGTACTTC
.,TRBV7-2,15,.,TRBJ2-2,CASSLFGRNTGELFF,TGTGCCAGCAGCTTATTTGGTCGGAACACCGGGGAGCTGTTTTTT
TRBD1,TRBV19,15,.,TRBJ1-5,CASSQTGASNQPQHF,TGTGCCAGTAGTCAGACAGGGGCTAGCAATCAGCCCCAGCATTTT
TRBD1,TRBV28,16,.,TRBJ1-2,CASSAQRDRANYGYTF,TGTGCCAGCAGTGCCCAGAGGGACAGAGCTAACTATGGCTACACCTTC
.,TRBV28,14,.,TRBJ1-3,CASRPPGLGNTIYF,TGTGCCAGCAGGCCTCCGGGACTGGGAAACACCATATATTTT
TRBD1,TRBV5-1,16,.,TRBJ2-1,CASSYRGTGGGNEQFF,TGCGCCAGCTCTTATCGGGGGACAGGGGGTGGCAATGAGCAGTTCTTC
.,TRBV4-3,15,.,TRBJ2-6,CASSQDSSGANVLTF,TGCGCCAGCAGCCAAGATAGCTCTGGGGCCAACGTCCTGACTTTC
TRBD1,TRBV14,16,.,TRBJ1-3,CASSWGQGAQGNTIYF,TGTGCCAGCAGCTGGGGACAGGGGGCGCAGGGAAACACCATATATTTT
.,TRBV28,13,.,TRBJ1-1,CASSPLGDTEAFF,TGTGCCAGCAGCCCCTTGGGGGACACTGAAGCTTTCTTT
.,TRBV19,13,.,TRBJ1-6,CASTTGYNSPLHF,TGTGCCAGTACCACAGGGTATAATTCACCCCTCCACTTT
.,TRBV18,14,.,TRBJ1-5,CASSPSGVNQPQHF,TGTGCCAGCTCACCGTCCGGTGTAAATCAGCCCCAGCATTTT
TRBD2,TRBV9,15,.,TRBJ2-1,CASSLGLAGVHEQFF,TGTGCCAGCAGCCTCGGACTAGCGGGGGTTCATGAGCAGTTCTTC
TRBD1,TRBV10-3,14,.,TRBJ2-5,CAIRPDRGRETQYF,TGTGCCATCAGACCCGACAGGGGTCGGGAGACCCAGTACTTC
TRBD1,TRBV6-5,14,.,TRBJ2-5,CASSQRTGAETQYF,TGTGCCAGCAGTCAACGGACAGGGGCCGAGACCCAGTACTTC
TRBD2,TRBV6-5,15,once,TRBJ2-1,CASSLLAGGRNEQFF,TGTGCCAGCAGTCTTCTAGCGGGGGGGCGCAATGAGCAGTTCTTC
TRBD1,TRBV7-9,14,once,TRBJ2-1,CASSYDRGRNEQFF,TGTGCCAGCAGCTACGACAGGGGGCGCAATGAGCAGTTCTTC
TRBD1,TRBV19,16,.,TRBJ1-6,CASSMRTGGVRSPLHF,TGTGCCAGTAGTATGAGAACAGGGGGAGTGAGGTCACCCCTCCACTTT
.,TRBV28,13,.,TRBJ2-7,CASSLLAPYEQYF,TGTGCCAGCAGTTTACTAGCACCCTACGAGCAGTACTTC
.,TRBV5-1,11,.,TRBJ1-2,CASSTNYGYTF,TGCGCCAGCTCCACTAACTATGGCTACACCTTC
.,TRBV6-5,14,.,TRBJ2-5,CASSPDSLQETQYF,TGTGCCAGCAGTCCTGACAGTCTCCAAGAGACCCAGTACTTC
TRBD2,TRBV2,16,.,TRBJ2-3,CASSYQLAGVSDTQYF,TGTGCCAGCAGTTACCAACTAGCGGGGGTTTCAGATACGCAGTATTTT
.,TRBV2,13,.,TRBJ1-5,CAEGTANNQPQHF,TGTGCTGAGGGGACGGCGAACAATCAGCCCCAGCATTTT
TRBD2,TRBV6-5,15,.,TRBJ2-7,CASSQGLEGAYEQYF,TGTGCCAGCAGCCAAGGACTAGAAGGGGCCTACGAGCAGTACTTC
.,TRBV19,15,.,TRBJ1-5,CASSVQDYSNQPQHF,TGTGCCAGTAGTGTACAGGACTATAGCAATCAGCCCCAGCATTTT